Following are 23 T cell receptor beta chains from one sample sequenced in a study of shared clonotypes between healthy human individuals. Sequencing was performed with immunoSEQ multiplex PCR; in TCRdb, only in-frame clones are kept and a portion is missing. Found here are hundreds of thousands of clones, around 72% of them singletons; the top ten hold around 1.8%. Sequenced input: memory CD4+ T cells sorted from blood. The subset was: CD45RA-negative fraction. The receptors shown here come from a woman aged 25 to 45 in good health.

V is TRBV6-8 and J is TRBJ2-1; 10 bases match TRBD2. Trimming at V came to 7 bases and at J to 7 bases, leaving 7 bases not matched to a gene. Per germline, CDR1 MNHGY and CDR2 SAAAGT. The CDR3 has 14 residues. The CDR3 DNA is TGTGCCAGCATTCTAGCGGGAGCGGTGAATGAGCAGTTCTTC. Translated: CASILAGAVNEQFF.

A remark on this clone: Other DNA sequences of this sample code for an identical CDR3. The CDR3 region is CASSIGQGAIEQYF. The CDR3 coding sequence is TGTGCCAGTAGTATCGGACAGGGGGCTATCGAGCAGTACTTC. This chain joins TRBV19 and TRBJ2-7, with 11 bases that match TRBD1. Germline CDR1 is LNHDA and CDR2 is SQIVND (reference sequence). The CDR3 length is 14 residues. Losses at the gene ends were 3 bases for V and 6 bases for J; bases not matched to a gene: 4.

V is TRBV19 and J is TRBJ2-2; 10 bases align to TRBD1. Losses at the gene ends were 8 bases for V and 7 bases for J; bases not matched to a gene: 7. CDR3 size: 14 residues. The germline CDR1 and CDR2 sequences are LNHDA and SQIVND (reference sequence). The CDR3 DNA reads TGTGCCAGTGTCGACAGGGGGCTTGTCGGGGAGCTGTTTTTT. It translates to CASVDRGLVGELFF. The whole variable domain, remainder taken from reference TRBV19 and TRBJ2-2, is DGGITQSPKYLFRKEGQNVTLSCEQNLNHDAMYWYRQDPGQGLRLIYYSQIVNDFQKGDIAEGYSVSREKKESFPLTVTSAQKNPTAFYLCASVDRGLVGELFFGEGSRLTVL.

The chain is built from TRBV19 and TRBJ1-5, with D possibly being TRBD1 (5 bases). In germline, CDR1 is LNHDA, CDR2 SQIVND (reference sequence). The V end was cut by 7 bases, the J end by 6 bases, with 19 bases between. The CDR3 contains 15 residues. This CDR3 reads CASNPLLGEGQPQHF. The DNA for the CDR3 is TGTGCCAGTAACCCTCTGTTAGGGGAAGGTCAGCCCCAGCATTTT.

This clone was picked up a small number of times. The CDR3 reads CASRMRSQVVYNEQFF. The CDR3, as DNA: TGCGCCAGCAGGATGCGTTCACAGGTGGTATACAATGAGCAGTTCTTC. This sequence joins TRBV5-1 and TRBJ2-1; D might be TRBD1 (5 bases). The CDR3 runs 16 residues. Germline V lookup: CDR1 SGHRS, CDR2 YFSETQ. The V gene lost 5 bases and the J gene lost 4 bases, with 19 bases spanning the gap.

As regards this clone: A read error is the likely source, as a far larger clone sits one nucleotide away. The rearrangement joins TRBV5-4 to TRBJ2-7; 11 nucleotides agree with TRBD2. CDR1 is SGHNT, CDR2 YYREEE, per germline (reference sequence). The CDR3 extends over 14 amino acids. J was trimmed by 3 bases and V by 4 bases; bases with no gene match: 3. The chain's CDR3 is CASSGGLAVYEQYF. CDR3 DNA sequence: TGTGCCAGCAGCGGGGGACTAGCGGTCTACGAGCAGTACTTC.

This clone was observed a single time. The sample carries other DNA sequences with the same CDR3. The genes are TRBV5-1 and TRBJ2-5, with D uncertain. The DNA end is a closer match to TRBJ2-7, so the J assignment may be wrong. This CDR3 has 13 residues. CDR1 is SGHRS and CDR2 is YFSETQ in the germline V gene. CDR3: CASSLGSSYEQYF. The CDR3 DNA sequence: TGCGCCAGCAGCTTGGGGAGCTCCTACGAGCAGTACTTC.

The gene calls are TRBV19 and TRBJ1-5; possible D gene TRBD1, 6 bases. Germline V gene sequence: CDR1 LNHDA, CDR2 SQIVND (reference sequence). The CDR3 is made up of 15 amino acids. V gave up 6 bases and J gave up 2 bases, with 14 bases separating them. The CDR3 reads CASSGGAAGNQPQHF. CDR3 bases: TGTGCCAGTAGCGGGGGGGCCGCGGGCAATCAGCCCCAGCATTTT.

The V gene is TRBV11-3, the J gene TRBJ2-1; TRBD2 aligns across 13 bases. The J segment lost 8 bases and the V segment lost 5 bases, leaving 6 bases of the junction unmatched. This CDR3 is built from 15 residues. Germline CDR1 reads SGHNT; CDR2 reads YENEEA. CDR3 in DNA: TGTGCCAGCAGCCTGACTAGCGGGAGGTTCGATGAGCAGTTCTTC. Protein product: CASSLTSGRFDEQFF.

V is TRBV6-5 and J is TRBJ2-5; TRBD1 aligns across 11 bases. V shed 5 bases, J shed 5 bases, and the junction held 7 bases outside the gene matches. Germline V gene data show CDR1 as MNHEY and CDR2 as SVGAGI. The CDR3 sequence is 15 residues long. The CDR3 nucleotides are TGTGCCAGCAGTGCCGGACAGGGGGCTTGGGAGACCCAGTACTTC. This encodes CASSAGQGAWETQYF.

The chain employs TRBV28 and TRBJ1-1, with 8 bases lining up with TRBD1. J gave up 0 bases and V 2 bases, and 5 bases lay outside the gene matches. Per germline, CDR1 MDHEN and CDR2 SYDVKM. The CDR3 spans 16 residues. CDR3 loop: CASSLGGQVMNTEAFF. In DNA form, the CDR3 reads TGTGCCAGCAGTTTAGGGGGACAGGTAATGAACACTGAAGCTTTCTTT.

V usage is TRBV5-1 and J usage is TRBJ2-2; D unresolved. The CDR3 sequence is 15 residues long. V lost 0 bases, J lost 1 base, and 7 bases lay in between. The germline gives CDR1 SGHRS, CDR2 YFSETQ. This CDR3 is CASSLAAKNTGELFF. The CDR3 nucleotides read TGCGCCAGCAGCTTGGCCGCGAAGAACACCGGGGAGCTGTTTTTT.

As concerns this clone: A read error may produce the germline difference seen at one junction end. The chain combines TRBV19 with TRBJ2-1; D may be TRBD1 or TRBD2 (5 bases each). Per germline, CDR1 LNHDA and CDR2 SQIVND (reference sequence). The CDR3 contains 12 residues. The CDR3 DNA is TGTGCCAGTAGTATAGGGGCGCCGAGGGGAGTCTTC. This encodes CASSIGAPRGVF.

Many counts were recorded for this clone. The DNA of the CDR3 is TGCGCCAGCAGCCAAACGACTAGCGGGAGCTACGAGCAGTACTTC. Protein sequence: CASSQTTSGSYEQYF. This chain joins TRBV4-1 and TRBJ2-7; 12 bases align to TRBD2. V trimming: 2 bases; J trimming: 3 bases; junction bases outside the gene matches: 2. This CDR3 is built from 15 residues. Germline lookup yields CDR1 MGHRA and CDR2 YSYEKL.

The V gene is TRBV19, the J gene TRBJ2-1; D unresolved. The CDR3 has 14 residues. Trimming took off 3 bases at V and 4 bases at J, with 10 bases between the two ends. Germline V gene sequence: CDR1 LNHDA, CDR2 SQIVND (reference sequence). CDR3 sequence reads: CASSIRLVYNEQFF. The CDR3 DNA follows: TGTGCCAGTAGTATCCGACTGGTGTACAATGAGCAGTTCTTC.

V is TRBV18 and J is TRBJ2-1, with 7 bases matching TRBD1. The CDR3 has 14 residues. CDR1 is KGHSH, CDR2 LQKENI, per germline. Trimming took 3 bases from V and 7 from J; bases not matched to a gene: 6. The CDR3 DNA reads TGTGCCAGCTCACCGTCGACAGGGACGAATGAGCAGTTCTTC. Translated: CASSPSTGTNEQFF.

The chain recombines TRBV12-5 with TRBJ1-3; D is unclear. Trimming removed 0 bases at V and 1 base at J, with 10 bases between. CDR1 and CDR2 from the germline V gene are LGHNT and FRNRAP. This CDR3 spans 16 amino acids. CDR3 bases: TGTGCTAGTGGTTTGGTACGTTGGAGTTCTGGAAACACCATATATTTT. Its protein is CASGLVRWSSGNTIYF.

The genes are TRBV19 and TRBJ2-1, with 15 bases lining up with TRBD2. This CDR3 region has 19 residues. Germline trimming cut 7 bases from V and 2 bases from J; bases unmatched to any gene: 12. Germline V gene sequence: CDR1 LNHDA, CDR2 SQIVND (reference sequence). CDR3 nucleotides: TGTGCCAGTAATCTCGGGGGACTAGCGGGAGGCCTCCCCTACAATGAGCAGTTCTTC. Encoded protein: CASNLGGLAGGLPYNEQFF.

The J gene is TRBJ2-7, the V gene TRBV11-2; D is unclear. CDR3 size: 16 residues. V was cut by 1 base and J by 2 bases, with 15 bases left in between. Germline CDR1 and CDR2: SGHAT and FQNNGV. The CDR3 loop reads CASSLGERNPTYEQYF. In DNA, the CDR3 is TGTGCCAGCAGCTTAGGAGAGCGCAACCCCACCTACGAGCAGTACTTC. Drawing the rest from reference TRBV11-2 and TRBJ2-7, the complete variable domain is EAGVAQSPRYKIIEKRQSVAFWCNPISGHATLYWYQQILGQGPKLLIQFQNNGVVDDSQLPKDRFSAERLKGVDSTLKIQPAKLEDSAVYLCASSLGERNPTYEQYFGPGTRLTVT.

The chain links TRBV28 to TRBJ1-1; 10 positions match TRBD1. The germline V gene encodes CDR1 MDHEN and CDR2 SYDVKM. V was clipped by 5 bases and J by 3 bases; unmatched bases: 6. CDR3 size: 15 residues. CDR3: CASSNPGTGDTEAFF. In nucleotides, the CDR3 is TGTGCCAGCAGTAACCCCGGGACAGGGGACACTGAAGCTTTCTTT.

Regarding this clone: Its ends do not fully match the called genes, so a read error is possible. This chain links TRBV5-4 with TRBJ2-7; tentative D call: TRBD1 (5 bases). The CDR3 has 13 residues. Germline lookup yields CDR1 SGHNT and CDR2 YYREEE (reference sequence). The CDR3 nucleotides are TGTGCCAGCACCCTAAGGGGCTCTTACGGGCAGTACTTC. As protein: CASTLRGSYGQYF.

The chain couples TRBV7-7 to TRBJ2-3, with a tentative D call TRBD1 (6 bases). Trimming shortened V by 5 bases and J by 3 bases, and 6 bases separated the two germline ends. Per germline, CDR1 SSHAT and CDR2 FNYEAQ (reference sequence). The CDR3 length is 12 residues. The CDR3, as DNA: TGTGCCAGCAGCGGACAGACAGATACGCAGTATTTT. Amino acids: CASSGQTDTQYF.

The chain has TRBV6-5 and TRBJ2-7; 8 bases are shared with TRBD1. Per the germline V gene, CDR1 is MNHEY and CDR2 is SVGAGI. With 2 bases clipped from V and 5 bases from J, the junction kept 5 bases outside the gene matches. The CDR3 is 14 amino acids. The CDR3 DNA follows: TGTGCCAGCAGTTACGCGACAGGGGTCCACGAGCAGTACTTC. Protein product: CASSYATGVHEQYF.